The TCR beta chain described here comes from a study of T-cell memory formation after mild COVID-19. Study summary: Clusters of TCRs were largely donor specific.

With regard to this clonotype: The antigen remains undetermined.

Germline V gene sequence: CDR1 KGHDR, CDR2 SFDVKD. This CDR3 spans 15 amino acids. Trimming took off 3 bases at V and 2 bases at J, with 13 bases between the two ends. General study points: Researchers report contracting CD4+ clones mostly in CM and EM, with CD8+ clones in EMRA.

Amplification by 5'RACE using constant-segment primers produced TCR alpha and TCR beta cDNA libraries that carried sample barcodes and UMIs. TCRdb itself ran the 5' RACE reads through MiXCR, one entry per CDR3 protein. The sample has 300,000 to 400,000 distinct CDR3 sequences; 20% to 25% are singletons. The source of this sequence is an adult woman who had mild COVID-19 (a few samples of this study predate the infection). Cell type and time point are not known. Specimen: PBMCs or a T cell subset sorted from them (not recorded which). The chain combines TRBV24-1 with TRBJ2-7, with D perhaps TRBD1 or TRBD2 (5 bases each). The CDR3 coding sequence is TGTGCCACCAGTGATGGGTCGGGGCCTACCTACGAGCAGTACTTC. Amino acid sequence: CATSDGSGPTYEQYF.